The clone carrying this T cell receptor beta chain was seen more than once but under ten times. Its matching antigen is unknown. Clones were read by immunoSEQ multiplex PCR, and TCRdb kept only the in-frame ones, dropping some. The table has under 40,000 clones, around 84% seen once. This specimen comes from a study of a mutant IDH1 vaccine in newly diagnosed glioma. As for time point: week 35, safety follow-up. Vaccination used 300 ug of mutant IDH1 20-mer peptide per dose, with topical imiquimod. There were new WHO grade 3 or 4 astrocytomas in the donors, and these were IDH1-mutant and ATRX-lost. This receptor was taken from a woman aged 18-35 years with glioma. The sequencing used PBMCs, collected from a glioma patient whose treatment included an IDH1 peptide vaccine.

The CDR3 loop is CARGGEGNQPQHF. Here the CDR3 DNA reads TGTGCCAGAGGGGGGGAGGGCAATCAGCCCCAGCATTTT. The rearrangement links TRBV2 to TRBJ1-5, with D possibly matching TRBD1 (6 bases). V lost 9 bases and J 2 bases, leaving 11 bases between the germline ends. The CDR3 loop spans 13 amino acids. The germline V gene has CDR1 SNHLY and CDR2 FYNNEI.